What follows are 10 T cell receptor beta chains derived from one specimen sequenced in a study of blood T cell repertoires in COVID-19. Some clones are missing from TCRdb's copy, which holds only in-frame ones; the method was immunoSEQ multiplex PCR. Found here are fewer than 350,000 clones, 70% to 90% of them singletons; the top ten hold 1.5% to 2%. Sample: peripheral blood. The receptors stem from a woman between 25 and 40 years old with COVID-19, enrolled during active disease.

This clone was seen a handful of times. The DNA for the CDR3 is TGTGCCAGCTTTGCTACAGTTGATCAGCCCCAGCATTTT. Translated: CASFATVDQPQHF. V usage is TRBV28 and J usage is TRBJ1-5; D ambiguous. V was shortened by 8 bases and J by 5 bases, with 13 bases between the two germline ends. The CDR3 has 13 amino acids. The V gene's germline CDR1 is MDHEN and CDR2 SYDVKM. The whole variable domain, filled in from reference TRBV28 and TRBJ1-5, reads DVKVTQSSRYLVKRTGEKVFLECVQDMDHENMFWYRQDPGLGLRLIYFSYDVKMKEKGDIPEGYSVSREKKERFSLILESASTNQTSMYLCASFATVDQPQHFGDGTRLSIL.

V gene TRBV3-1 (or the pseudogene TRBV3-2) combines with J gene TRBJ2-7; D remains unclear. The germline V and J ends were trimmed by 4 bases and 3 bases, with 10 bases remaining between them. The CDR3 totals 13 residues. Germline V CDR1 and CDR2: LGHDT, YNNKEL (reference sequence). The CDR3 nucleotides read TGTGCCAGCAGCCCTTTCTCGTGCTACGAGCAGTACTTC. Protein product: CASSPFSCYEQYF.

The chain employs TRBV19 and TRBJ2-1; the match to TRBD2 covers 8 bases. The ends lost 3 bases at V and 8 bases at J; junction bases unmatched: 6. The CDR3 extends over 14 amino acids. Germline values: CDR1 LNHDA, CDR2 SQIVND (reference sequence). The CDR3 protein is CASSIFGGAYEQFF. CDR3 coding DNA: TGTGCCAGTAGTATTTTCGGGGGGGCCTATGAGCAGTTCTTC.

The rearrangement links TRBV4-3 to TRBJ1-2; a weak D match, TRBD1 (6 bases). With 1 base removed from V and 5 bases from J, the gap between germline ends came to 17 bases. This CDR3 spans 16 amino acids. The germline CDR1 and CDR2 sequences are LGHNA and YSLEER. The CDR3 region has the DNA TGCGCCAGCAGCCAAGGCAGGGGAAGGGAACGGTATGGCTACACCTTC. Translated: CASSQGRGRERYGYTF.

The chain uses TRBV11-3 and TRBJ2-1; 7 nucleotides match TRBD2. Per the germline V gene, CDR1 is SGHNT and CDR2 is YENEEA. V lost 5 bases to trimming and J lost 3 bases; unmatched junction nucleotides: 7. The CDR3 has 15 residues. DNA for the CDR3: TGTGCCAGCAGCCCGGGGCGGGGGATCTACAATGAGCAGTTCTTC. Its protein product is CASSPGRGIYNEQFF. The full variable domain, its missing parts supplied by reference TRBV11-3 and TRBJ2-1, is EAGVVQSPRYKIIEKKQPVAFWCNPISGHNTLYWYLQNLGQGPELLIRYENEEAVDDSQLPKDRFSAERLKGVDSTLKIQPAELGDSAVYLCASSPGRGIYNEQFFGPGTRLTVL.

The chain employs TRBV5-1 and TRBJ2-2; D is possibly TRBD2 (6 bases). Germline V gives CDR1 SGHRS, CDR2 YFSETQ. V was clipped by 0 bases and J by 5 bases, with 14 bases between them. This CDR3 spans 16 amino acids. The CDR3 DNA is TGCGCCAGCAGCTTGGTCGAGGGGAGGTGGACCGGGGAGCTGTTTTTT. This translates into CASSLVEGRWTGELFF.

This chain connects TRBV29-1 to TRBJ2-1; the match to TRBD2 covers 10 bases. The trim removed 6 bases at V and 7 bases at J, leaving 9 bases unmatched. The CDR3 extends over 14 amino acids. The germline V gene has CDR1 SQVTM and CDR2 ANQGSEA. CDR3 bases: TGCAGCGTGGAGCTAGCGGGGGCCACAAATGAGCAGTTCTTC. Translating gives CSVELAGATNEQFF.

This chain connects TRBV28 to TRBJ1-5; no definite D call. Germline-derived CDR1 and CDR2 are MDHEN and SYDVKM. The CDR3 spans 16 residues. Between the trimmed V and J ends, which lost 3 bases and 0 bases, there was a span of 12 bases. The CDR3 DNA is TGTGCCAGCAGTTTTGTGACACTTAATAGCAATCAGCCCCAGCATTTT. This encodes CASSFVTLNSNQPQHF.

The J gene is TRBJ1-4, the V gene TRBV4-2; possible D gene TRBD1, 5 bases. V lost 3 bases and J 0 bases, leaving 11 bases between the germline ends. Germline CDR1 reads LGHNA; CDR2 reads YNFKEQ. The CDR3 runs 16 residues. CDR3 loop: CASSHGRGATNEKLFF. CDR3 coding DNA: TGTGCCAGCAGCCACGGGAGGGGTGCAACTAATGAAAAACTGTTTTTT.

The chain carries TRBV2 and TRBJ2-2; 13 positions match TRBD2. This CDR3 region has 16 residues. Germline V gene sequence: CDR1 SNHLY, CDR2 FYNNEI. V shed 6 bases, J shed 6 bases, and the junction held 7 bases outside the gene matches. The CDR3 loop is CASSVTSGGASGELFF. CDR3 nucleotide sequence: TGTGCCAGCAGCGTAACTAGCGGGGGGGCTTCCGGGGAGCTGTTTTTT. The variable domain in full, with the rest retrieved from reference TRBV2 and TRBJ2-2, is EPEVTQTPSHQVTQMGQEVILRCVPISNHLYFYWYRQILGQKVEFLVSFYNNEISEKSEIFDDQFSVERPDGSNFTLKIRSTKLEDSAMYFCASSVTSGGASGELFFGEGSRLTVL.